The text below deals with one T cell receptor (beta chain). This sample was taken from a study of T cells expressing NK-cell markers. Study as a whole: Seven of eight sequenced donors tested HCMV-seropositive; one tested seronegative.

Germline CDR1 and CDR2: SGDLS and YYNGEE. There are 17 residues in the CDR3. In generating TCR beta cDNA, 5'RACE template switching with UMIs was used. Following a re-call of the 5' RACE reads, TCRdb has one entry per CDR3 protein and lacks DNA. This table holds just under 150,000 distinct CDR3 sequences. The sequencing sample was made of blood T cells: a sorted CD56 or NKG2C T cell subset, CD4+ or CD8+ T cells, or bulk PBMC T cells (not recorded which). The chain joins TRBV9 to TRBJ2-2; TCRdb's D call of TRBD2 is untestable without DNA. The receptor's source is a man younger than 30 in good health. CDR3 residues: CASSDSGTRGDTGELFF.